This T cell receptor beta chain was observed in a study of CD8+ T cells in alopecia areata. Overall study results and limits: Scalp and blood samples kept many expanded lesional clones throughout tofacitinib.

A note on this clone: Its antigen is not known.

Extraction and reverse transcription of RNA yielded cDNA as the sequencing template. Here immunoSEQ multiplex PCR was the method, and the copy in TCRdb shows in-frame clones only, minus some. In the table there are roughly 180,000 clones, 45% to 75% of which are singletons. Treatment meaning: oral pan-JAK inhibitor, 5-10 mg twice daily. Sorted out of PBMCs were CD4+ T cells and CD8+ T cells. The CDR3 has 15 residues. Trimming pared 3 bases from V and 4 bases from J, leaving 13 bases between. The germline CDR1 and CDR2 sequences are GTSNPN and SVGIG (reference sequence). This sequence originates from a human donor with alopecia areata. The V call is TRBV30, the J call TRBJ2-6; tentatively, D is TRBD1 or TRBD2 (5 bases each). Source: CD4+ T cells sorted from blood, taken at week 4, from a patient treated with tofacitinib. This chain's CDR3 is CAWSRQTGGANVLTF. CDR3 nucleotide sequence: TGTGCCTGGAGCAGACAGACGGGAGGGGCCAACGTCCTGACTTTC.